The 32 T cell receptor beta chains reported below all come from one sample, sequenced in a study of T cell responses to AZD1222 COVID-19 vaccine. Produced via immunoSEQ multiplex PCR; TCRdb's table is partial and in-frame only. The sample lists around 130,000 clones, 70% to 90% occurring once. The source material was peripheral blood, sampled on day 0 of AZD1222 vaccination. Source of these receptors: an adult in good health.

The chain carries TRBV5-5 and TRBJ1-5, with D hard to call. V dropped 1 base and J dropped 11 bases, with 19 bases sitting between them. This CDR3 has 15 residues. Germline CDR1 reads SGHKS; CDR2 reads YYEKEE (reference sequence). CDR3: CASSLLVGSPQAQHF. The CDR3 bases are TGTGCCAGCAGCTTGCTAGTTGGCAGCCCGCAGGCCCAGCATTTT.

The chain joins TRBV2 to TRBJ1-5; D is possibly TRBD1 (5 bases). CDR3 length equals 13 residues. V lost 7 bases to trimming and J lost 6 bases, with 13 bases between them. Germline V gene lookup returns CDR1 SNHLY and CDR2 FYNNEI. The CDR3 is CASKTGGGQPQHF. CDR3 DNA: TGTGCCAGCAAAACCGGCGGGGGTCAGCCCCAGCATTTT.

J is TRBJ2-1 and V is TRBV6-2 or TRBV6-3, with a weak D call TRBD2 (5 bases). V lost 5 bases and J lost 6, with 14 bases in between. CDR1 is MNHEY and CDR2 is SVGEGT in the germline V gene. The CDR3 runs 14 residues. DNA for the CDR3: TGTGCCAGCAGTGCAGGACGGGATTCCAATGAGCAGTTCTTC. Amino acids: CASSAGRDSNEQFF.

This clone was observed a handful of times. This rearrangement joins TRBV11-3 to TRBJ2-3; a possible D gene is TRBD1 (6 bases). V was clipped by 5 bases and J by 7 bases, with 10 bases between them. The CDR3 is made up of 12 amino acids. Per germline, CDR1 SGHNT and CDR2 YENEEA. The CDR3 loop reads CASSPDSHTQYF. In DNA form, the CDR3 reads TGTGCCAGCAGCCCGGACAGCCATACGCAGTATTTT.

The rearrangement links TRBV2 to TRBJ2-1, with 8 bases aligning to TRBD1. The CDR3 length is 15 residues. Losses at the gene ends were 2 bases for V and 11 bases for J; bases not matched to a gene: 11. The V gene's germline CDR1 is SNHLY and CDR2 FYNNEI. DNA of the CDR3: TGTGCCAGCAGTGAAAACCAGGGGGCGCGGAGTAAGCAGTTCTTC. Translating gives CASSENQGARSKQFF. Full variable domain (outside the CDR3, taken from reference TRBV2 and TRBJ2-1): EPEVTQTPSHQVTQMGQEVILRCVPISNHLYFYWYRQILGQKVEFLVSFYNNEISEKSEIFDDQFSVERPDGSNFTLKIRSTKLEDSAMYFCASSENQGARSKQFFGPGTRLTVL.

The V and J genes are TRBV5-4 and TRBJ2-2; 7 bases map to TRBD2. Germline assignment: CDR1 SGHNT and CDR2 YYREEE (reference sequence). Trimming cost V 4 bases and J 2 bases; bases outside gene matches: 11. The CDR3 length is 17 residues. The CDR3 DNA sequence: TGTGCCAGCAGCCCACCTAAGAGCGGGGCAAACACCGGGGAGCTGTTTTTT. This translates into CASSPPKSGANTGELFF.

At least ten counts were recorded for this clone. This chain uses TRBV7-2 with TRBJ2-7; 8 bases agree with TRBD1. The CDR3 loop spans 16 amino acids. The trim removed 3 bases at V and 6 bases at J, leaving 13 bases unmatched. The V gene's germline CDR1 is SGHTA and CDR2 FQGNSA. The CDR3 sequence is CASSFLRGQGLSEQYF. As DNA, the CDR3 is TGTGCCAGCAGCTTCCTTAGAGGACAGGGATTAAGCGAGCAGTACTTC.

CDR3 DNA: TGCGCCAGCAGCTCCCGGGACTCGCCGAGCTCCTACGAGCAGTACTTC. Its translation is CASSSRDSPSSYEQYF. The chain recombines TRBV4-1 with TRBJ2-7, with a tentative D call TRBD2 (6 bases). V was pared by 5 bases and J by 0 bases, with 17 bases between. There are 16 residues in the CDR3. The germline gives CDR1 MGHRA, CDR2 YSYEKL.

This chain connects TRBV19 to TRBJ2-3; D possibly corresponds to TRBD2 (6 bases). Trimming cost V 5 bases and J 11 bases, with 23 bases left between them. Per germline, CDR1 LNHDA and CDR2 SQIVND (reference sequence). The CDR3 is made up of 15 amino acids. Here the CDR3 DNA reads TGTGCCAGTAGTCTCGGTATAGGACTAACCCTGGGGCAGTATTTT. Encoded protein: CASSLGIGLTLGQYF.

The gene calls are TRBV12-5 and TRBJ1-2, with D perhaps matching TRBD1 (6 bases). The CDR3 sequence is 14 residues long. Germline CDR1 and CDR2: LGHNT and FRNRAP. Trimming removed 5 bases from V and 6 bases from J, with 16 bases in between. In nucleotides, the CDR3 is TGTGCTAGTGGTACAAACAGGGAAAGGGATGGCTACACCTTC. This sequence encodes CASGTNRERDGYTF.

This clone was detected only once. The gene calls are TRBV6-4 and TRBJ2-1; D is possibly TRBD1 or TRBD2 (6 bases each). CDR1 is MRHNA, CDR2 SNTAGT, per germline. Trimming cost V 2 bases and J 7 bases, with 12 bases left between them. The CDR3 sequence is 14 residues long. CDR3 region: CASSDGQGRNEQFF. CDR3 nucleotides: TGTGCCAGCAGTGACGGCCAGGGGAGGAATGAGCAGTTCTTC.

The count of this clone is one. The chain joins TRBV19 to TRBJ2-7; the D is unclear. This CDR3 comprises 14 residues. The V gene lost 6 bases and the J gene lost 4 bases, with 16 bases spanning the gap. Germline V gives CDR1 LNHDA, CDR2 SQIVND (reference sequence). The CDR3, as DNA: TGTGCCAGTAGCCGGCCAGATCCCTCTTACGAGCAGTACTTC. This codes for CASSRPDPSYEQYF.

The V and J genes are TRBV9 and TRBJ1-1; tentative D call: TRBD1 (6 bases). Germline assignment: CDR1 SGDLS and CDR2 YYNGEE. The V and J ends lost 3 bases and 0 bases respectively, with 12 bases between them. This CDR3 is built from 15 residues. Here the CDR3 reads CASSAFGGLNTEAFF. As DNA, the CDR3 is TGTGCCAGCAGCGCCTTTGGGGGCCTGAACACTGAAGCTTTCTTT. Based on the CDR3 plus reference TRBV9 and TRBJ1-1, the full variable domain is DSGVTQTPKHLITATGQRVTLRCSPRSGDLSVYWYQQSLDQGLQFLIQYYNGEERAKGNILERFSAQQFPDLHSELNLSSLELGDSALYFCASSAFGGLNTEAFFGQGTRLTVV.

V usage is TRBV6-2 or TRBV6-3 and J usage is TRBJ1-2; 8 bases fit TRBD1. The V gene end was trimmed by 5 bases and the J gene end by 6 bases; junction bases not matched to a gene: 8. Germline-derived CDR1 and CDR2 are MNHEY and SVGEGT. The CDR3 spans 14 residues. The CDR3 DNA is TGTGCCAGCAGTAACCGGGACAGGAAGAATGGCTACACCTTC. Amino acids: CASSNRDRKNGYTF.

The CDR3 protein is CASSLSPPDRGEQYF. Written as DNA, the CDR3 is TGCGCCAGCAGCTTATCTCCTCCGGATAGGGGCGAGCAGTACTTC. The chain recombines TRBV5-1 with TRBJ2-7; possibly TRBD1 for D (5 bases). Per germline, CDR1 SGHRS and CDR2 YFSETQ. Trimming removed 2 bases from V and 6 bases from J, with 18 bases in between. CDR3 size: 15 residues. Supplemented by reference TRBV5-1 and TRBJ2-7, the full variable domain reads KAGVTQTPRYLIKTRGQQVTLSCSPISGHRSVSWYQQTPGQGLQFLFEYFSETQRNKGNFPGRFSGRQFSNSRSEMNVSTLELGDSALYLCASSLSPPDRGEQYFGPGTRLTVT.

This clone was counted only a few times. The V gene is TRBV28, the J gene TRBJ2-7; no clear D gene. CDR3 length: 17 amino acids. Trimming shortened V by 5 bases and J by 1 base, and 21 bases separated the two germline ends. Germline lookup yields CDR1 MDHEN and CDR2 SYDVKM. The CDR3 DNA reads TGTGCCAGCAGTCTACTAAGGATGGATCTTGCTTCCTACGAGCAGTACTTC. Its protein product is CASSLLRMDLASYEQYF.

V is TRBV11-3 and J is TRBJ2-3, with D unclear. CDR1 SGHNT and CDR2 YENEEA come from the germline V gene. The CDR3 loop spans 13 amino acids. V was trimmed by 0 bases and J by 6 bases, leaving 7 bases between them. The CDR3 loop reads CASSLDQEDTQYF. The CDR3 coding sequence is TGTGCCAGCAGCTTAGATCAAGAGGATACGCAGTATTTT.

V and J are TRBV11-3 and TRBJ1-2; a weak D match, TRBD1 (5 bases). This CDR3 has 16 residues. Germline CDR1 reads SGHNT; CDR2 reads YENEEA. V gave up 5 bases and J gave up 5 bases, with 21 bases separating them. DNA of the CDR3: TGTGCCAGCAGCCCCGAGGGGCGGGGCGGCGATTATGGCTACACCTTC. Its translation is CASSPEGRGGDYGYTF.

Here the CDR3 DNA reads TGTGCCAGCAGCGCCCGTCCGGATACGCAGTATTTT. This gives the protein CASSARPDTQYF. V gene TRBV7-6 combines with J gene TRBJ2-3; D gene ambiguous. Trimming left V 5 bases short and J 6 bases short, with 9 bases between. The germline V gene has CDR1 SGHVS and CDR2 FNYEAQ. This CDR3 has 12 residues.

This chain links TRBV21-1 with TRBJ2-7; the table's TRBD2 call for D was not verified on the DNA. TRBV21-1 is tagged as a pseudogene. The CDR3 totals 18 residues. CDR3 sequence (DNA): TGTGCCAGCAGCAAAGTCGGGTTCGTGAGCGGGAGCGGGTACGAGCAGTACTTC. Its translation: CASSKVGFVSGSGYEQYF.

In this sample, this clone turned up once. V and J are TRBV4-1 and TRBJ2-7; tentative D call: TRBD2 (6 bases). Trimming cost V 0 bases and J 6 bases, with 15 bases left between them. Germline lookup yields CDR1 MGHRA and CDR2 YSYEKL. The CDR3 runs 15 residues. The DNA for the CDR3 is TGCGCCAGCAGCCAAGAAGAGAGGAGGGAAAGCGAGCAGTACTTC. Its protein is CASSQEERRESEQYF.

This chain uses TRBV6-2 or TRBV6-3 with TRBJ1-4, with D unresolved. The CDR3 contains 15 residues. V was trimmed by 0 bases and J by 0 bases, leaving 5 bases between them. The germline gives CDR1 MNHEY, CDR2 SVGEGT. This CDR3 is CASSYSDATNEKLFF. The CDR3, as DNA: TGTGCCAGCAGTTACTCGGATGCAACTAATGAAAAACTGTTTTTT.

CDR3 nucleotides: TGTGCCAGCAGCTATCAACCCTCAGGGGCCGGGGCCAACGTCCTGACTTTC. It is translated as CASSYQPSGAGANVLTF. V and J are TRBV11-2 and TRBJ2-6, with TRBD1 as a possible D gene (6 bases). The CDR3 has 17 amino acids. CDR1 is SGHAT, CDR2 FQNNGV, per germline. Trimming took off 4 bases at V and 4 bases at J, with 17 bases between the two ends. Using reference TRBV11-2 and TRBJ2-6 for the parts outside the CDR3, the full variable domain is EAGVAQSPRYKIIEKRQSVAFWCNPISGHATLYWYQQILGQGPKLLIQFQNNGVVDDSQLPKDRFSAERLKGVDSTLKIQPAKLEDSAVYLCASSYQPSGAGANVLTFGAGSRLTVL.

The chain carries TRBV7-2 and TRBJ2-1; perhaps TRBD2 as D (5 bases). The CDR3 runs to 15 residues. Germline lookup yields CDR1 SGHTA and CDR2 FQGNSA. The V end lost 1 base, the J end lost 2 bases, and 9 bases lay between the germline ends. The CDR3 region has the DNA TGTGCCAGCAGCTTAGGAGCGGAGCCCTACAATGAGCAGTTCTTC. It encodes CASSLGAEPYNEQFF.

For this clone: A junction boundary mismatches the germline segment, possibly from a read error. The chain uses TRBV7-7 and TRBJ1-3, with D tentatively TRBD1 (6 bases). In germline, CDR1 is SSHAT, CDR2 FNYEAQ (reference sequence). The CDR3 loop spans 14 amino acids. DNA of the CDR3: TGTGCTAGCAGTACAGGGTTAGGTGGAAACACCATATATTTT. Translation gives CASSTGLGGNTIYF.

V gene TRBV5-1 combines with J gene TRBJ2-7; 7 bases map to TRBD1. The CDR3 contains 15 residues. The V gene end was trimmed by 5 bases and the J gene end by 2 bases; junction bases not matched to a gene: 10. The V gene's germline CDR1 is SGHRS and CDR2 YFSETQ. DNA of the CDR3: TGCGCCAGCAGGCGGTCCGGGACAGAGACCTACGAGCAGTACTTC. Amino acids: CASRRSGTETYEQYF.

This clone was picked up one time. This chain connects TRBV15 to TRBJ1-2; D gene unclear. The CDR3 length is 17 residues. The V and J ends lost 0 bases and 8 bases respectively, with 22 bases between them. Germline V gene data show CDR1 as LNHNV and CDR2 as YYDKDF (reference sequence). The DNA of the CDR3 is TGTGCCACCAGCAGAGATTTTTTAACGGAGTCTCGGAGGGGCTACACCTTC. It yields the protein CATSRDFLTESRRGYTF.

The chain is built from TRBV7-2 and TRBJ2-2, with D unresolved. V gave up 1 base and J gave up 0 bases, with 9 bases separating them. The CDR3 spans 16 residues. CDR1 SGHTA and CDR2 FQGNSA come from the germline V gene. Written as DNA, the CDR3 is TGTGCCAGCAGCTTAGGTTACGATACGAACACCGGGGAGCTGTTTTTT. Translating gives CASSLGYDTNTGELFF.

In its sample, this clone was seen a few times. The genes are TRBV24-1 and TRBJ2-7; the match to TRBD1 covers 8 bases. The CDR3 is made up of 13 amino acids. The germline V gene has CDR1 KGHDR and CDR2 SFDVKD. The V and J ends lost 8 bases and 6 bases, in that order; junction bases with no gene match: 8. The CDR3 is CATNLGQGGEQYF. The CDR3 nucleotides are TGTGCCACCAACCTCGGACAGGGAGGCGAGCAGTACTTC.

This rearrangement joins TRBV7-9 to TRBJ1-2; maybe TRBD1 (5 bases). The CDR3 runs to 19 residues. The ends were cut back, 5 bases at V and 8 bases at J, with 33 bases in the middle. CDR1 and CDR2 (germline): SEHNR, FQNEAQ (reference sequence). CDR3 sequence reads: CASSPPGGVRDPRVWGYTF. The CDR3 DNA reads TGTGCCAGCAGCCCTCCGGGGGGGGTTCGGGACCCCCGAGTATGGGGCTACACCTTC.

The sample holds one count of this clone. J is TRBJ1-2 and V is TRBV28; possible D gene TRBD1, 5 bases. Between the trimmed V and J ends, which lost 3 bases and 4 bases, there was a span of 9 bases. Looked up from germline, CDR1 is MDHEN and CDR2 is SYDVKM. The length of the CDR3 is 13 residues. CDR3 loop: CASSLVQGYGYTF. The CDR3 DNA follows: TGTGCCAGCAGTTTGGTCCAGGGCTATGGCTACACCTTC.

This clone was observed a single time. The V gene is TRBV10-2, the J gene TRBJ2-7; TRBD1 matches at 7 bases. J lost 7 bases, V lost 6 bases, and 12 bases had no gene match. The CDR3 loop spans 14 amino acids. Per germline, CDR1 WSHSY and CDR2 SAAADI. The CDR3 coding sequence is TGCGCCAGCAGACCGGGACAGATATTTCGGGAGCAGTACTTC. This encodes CASRPGQIFREQYF.